Reported below is one T cell receptor (beta chain). V lost 0 bases and J lost 6; bases outside the gene matches: 9. Germline-derived CDR1 and CDR2 are MGHRA and YSYEKL. The CDR3 is made up of 17 amino acids. This entry comes from a study of blood T cell repertoires in COVID-19. TCRdb keeps only in-frame clones here, not all; method: immunoSEQ multiplex PCR. Of 190,000 or so clones listed, about 95% are singletons. Input material: peripheral blood. The rearrangement uses TRBV4-1 and TRBJ2-3, with 10 bases identical to TRBD2. The clonotype was recovered from a man younger than 45 with COVID-19, enrolled during active disease. CDR3 nucleotide sequence: TGCGCCAGCAGCCAAGATCTTGCTAGCGGGGGAAGGGATACGCAGTATTTT. Its translation: CASSQDLASGGRDTQYF.